Presented here are 29 T cell receptor beta chains from one specimen sequenced in a study of CD8 T cells in ankylosing spondylitis. TCRdb re-called the 5' RACE reads through MiXCR, storing one row per CDR3 protein. The sample comprises 200,000 to 250,000 distinct CDR3 sequences, about 10% of which are singletons, and around 3% rests with the top ten. Input material: blood, either unsorted or a sorted T cell fraction (not recorded which). The receptors originated from a male donor with ankylosing spondylitis or in good health (not recorded which).

This clonotype was detected many times. The chain uses TRBV2 and TRBJ2-5; D gene unclear. The CDR3 sequence is 12 residues long. Trimming left V 5 bases short and J 4 bases short, with 8 bases between. Germline V gene data show CDR1 as SNHLY and CDR2 as FYNNEI. The CDR3 nucleotides are TGTGCCAGCAGTCTGAGACGAGAGACCCAGTACTTC. It is translated as CASSLRRETQYF.

This clonotype was seen more than once but under ten times. The genes are TRBV10-1 and TRBJ2-3, with D possibly being TRBD2 (5 bases). The CDR3 length is 14 residues. V lost 6 bases and J 4 bases, leaving 14 bases between the germline ends. The V gene's germline CDR1 is WNHNN and CDR2 SYGVQD (reference sequence). The CDR3 is CASSPSGNPDTQYF. Written as DNA, the CDR3 is TGCGCCAGCAGCCCCTCCGGGAACCCAGATACGCAGTATTTT.

This clonotype was seen ten or more times. The V call is TRBV30, the J call TRBJ1-4; 7 bases map to TRBD1. J lost 7 bases, V lost 3 bases, and 2 bases had no gene match. This CDR3 has 12 residues. Germline CDR1 is GTSNPN and CDR2 is SVGIG (reference sequence). The CDR3 DNA reads TGTGCCTGGAGGGGGACAGTTGAAAAACTGTTTTTT. This gives the protein CAWRGTVEKLFF. Drawing the rest from reference TRBV30 and TRBJ1-4, the complete variable domain is SQTIHQWPATLVQPVGSPLSLECTVEGTSNPNLYWYRQAAGRGLQLLFYSVGIGQISSEVPQNLSASRPQDRQFILSSKKLLLSDSGFYLCAWRGTVEKLFFGSGTQLSVL.

This clonotype has a count of ten or more. The rearrangement joins TRBV5-1 to TRBJ2-1; D unresolved. Germline values: CDR1 SGHRS, CDR2 YFSETQ. The CDR3 is made up of 14 amino acids. Trimming stripped 0 bases from V and 6 bases from J, with 10 bases between. The CDR3 loop reads CASSLDLLANEQFF. The CDR3 DNA reads TGCGCCAGCAGCTTGGACCTCCTGGCCAATGAGCAGTTCTTC.

This clonotype was found a few times. The rearrangement joins TRBV11-2 to TRBJ2-3, with D perhaps assigned TRBD1 or TRBD2 (5 bases each). The V and J ends lost 0 bases and 1 base respectively, with 23 bases between them. Per the germline V gene, CDR1 is SGHAT and CDR2 is FQNNGV. The CDR3 loop spans 20 amino acids. The CDR3 protein is CASSLDRWGSRFMGTDTQYF. CDR3 in DNA: TGTGCCAGCAGCTTAGATCGTTGGGGGTCCCGGTTTATGGGCACAGATACGCAGTATTTT.

This clonotype showed up just a few times. The CDR3 DNA sequence: TGTGCCAGCAGCTTAAACCCGGGCTATGGCTACACCTTC. Its translation: CASSLNPGYGYTF. The chain links TRBV7-2 to TRBJ1-2, with D hard to call. The CDR3 has 13 residues. Germline V gene lookup returns CDR1 SGHTA and CDR2 FQGNSA. V was pared by 2 bases and J by 4 bases, with 8 bases between.

This clonotype was seen many times. This chain connects TRBV7-2 to TRBJ2-7; D tentatively reads TRBD1 or TRBD2 (5 bases each). Germline V gene sequence: CDR1 SGHTA, CDR2 FQGNSA. V was clipped by 5 bases and J by 0 bases, with 11 bases between them. The length of the CDR3 is 14 residues. CDR3 protein: CASSQGRSSYEQYF. The CDR3 DNA reads TGTGCCAGCAGCCAGGGACGGAGCTCCTACGAGCAGTACTTC.

This clonotype was seen at least ten times. The chain has TRBV6-1 and TRBJ2-1, with D tentatively TRBD2 (6 bases). CDR3 size: 15 residues. CDR1 is MNHNS, CDR2 SASEGT, per germline. V was cut by 5 bases and J by 10 bases, with 21 bases left in between. The CDR3 nucleotides are TGTGCCAGCAGTCGGTACGGGACTTTCCCCCCCGAGCAGTTCTTC. This sequence encodes CASSRYGTFPPEQFF.

This clonotype was detected ten times or more. V and J are TRBV5-1 and TRBJ1-5; D is perhaps TRBD1 (5 bases). Between the trimmed V and J ends, which lost 8 bases and 0 bases, there was a span of 15 bases. There are 15 residues in the CDR3. CDR1 is SGHRS, CDR2 YFSETQ, per germline. CDR3 in DNA: TGCGCCAGTCGTGAGGGGTCGGGTAGCAATCAGCCCCAGCATTTT. It translates to CASREGSGSNQPQHF.

The chain combines TRBV27 with TRBJ2-7; perhaps D is TRBD1 or TRBD2 (5 bases each). The germline V and J ends were trimmed by 2 bases and 8 bases, with 22 bases remaining between them. This CDR3 is 16 amino acids long. The germline V gene has CDR1 MNHEY and CDR2 SMNVEV (reference sequence). The CDR3 loop reads CASSLGWGSSQVKQYF. In nucleotides, the CDR3 is TGTGCCAGCAGTTTAGGGTGGGGGTCCTCACAGGTGAAGCAGTACTTC.

In regard to this clonotype: A clone one base away is much larger, so this may be a read error. The chain couples TRBV6-6 to TRBJ1-1; no clear D. CDR3 size: 13 residues. Germline V CDR1 and CDR2: MNHNY, SVGAGI (reference sequence). The CDR3 DNA reads TGTGTCAGCACTAGCCCCTCGAACACTGAAGCTTTCTTT. This encodes CVSTSPSNTEAFF.

This chain connects TRBV7-9 to TRBJ2-7; 8 bases match TRBD1. V shed 4 bases and J 6 bases; nucleotides not matched to a gene: 14. This CDR3 comprises 16 residues. Per the germline V gene, CDR1 is SEHNR and CDR2 is FQNEAQ (reference sequence). The CDR3 protein is CASSSPRGPSVGEQYF. Here the CDR3 DNA reads TGTGCCAGCAGCTCGCCCAGGGGGCCCTCGGTCGGCGAGCAGTACTTC.

This clonotype was counted only a few times. V is TRBV5-1 and J is TRBJ2-1, with 14 bases aligning to TRBD2. CDR1 SGHRS and CDR2 YFSETQ come from the germline V gene. The trim removed 3 bases at V and 7 bases at J, leaving 6 bases unmatched. This CDR3 is built from 16 residues. The DNA of the CDR3 is TGCGCCAGCAGCTCGGGGACTAGCGGGAGTGGGAATGAGCAGTTCTTC. It codes for CASSSGTSGSGNEQFF.

This clonotype has at least ten counts. The chain joins TRBV20-1 to TRBJ2-5; D not resolved. Per germline, CDR1 DFQATT and CDR2 SNEGSKA (reference sequence). The CDR3 is made up of 11 amino acids. Trimming removed 1 base at V and 4 bases at J, with 4 bases between. DNA for the CDR3: TGCAGTGCTAGAGTGGGAGAGACCCAGTACTTC. It specifies CSARVGETQYF.

The chain couples TRBV20-1 to TRBJ1-1; no clear D. The CDR3 loop spans 14 amino acids. Germline assignment: CDR1 DFQATT and CDR2 SNEGSKA (reference sequence). The V end was cut by 6 bases, the J end by 1 base, with 15 bases between. DNA of the CDR3: TGCAGTGCCAGTCGTTCGGGCAGGAACACTGAAGCTTTCTTT. It yields the protein CSASRSGRNTEAFF.

There are many counts of this clonotype. The chain carries TRBV9 and TRBJ2-1, with TRBD1 matching over 8 bases. The germline V gene has CDR1 SGDLS and CDR2 YYNGEE. The J segment lost 4 bases and the V segment lost 4 bases, leaving 7 bases of the junction unmatched. The CDR3 spans 15 residues. The CDR3: CASSFGQGQYNEQFF. The CDR3 nucleotides are TGTGCCAGCAGCTTCGGACAGGGACAGTACAATGAGCAGTTCTTC.

This clonotype was seen many times. The chain links TRBV7-9 to TRBJ2-3; D perhaps matches TRBD2 (6 bases). Trimming pared 6 bases from V and 2 bases from J, leaving 15 bases between. Germline CDR1 and CDR2: SEHNR and FQNEAQ (reference sequence). The CDR3 is 15 residues long. The CDR3 bases are TGTGCCAGCAGTTCACCGGGCGGGATCACAGATACGCAGTATTTT. This translates into CASSSPGGITDTQYF.

This clonotype was detected many times. This chain joins TRBV12-3 or TRBV12-4 and TRBJ2-7; 14 bases match TRBD2. Losses at the gene ends were 2 bases for V and 1 base for J; bases not matched to a gene: 1. The CDR3 extends over 16 amino acids. CDR3 sequence reads: CASSLWTSGGSYEQYF. Here the CDR3 DNA reads TGTGCCAGCAGTTTATGGACTAGCGGGGGGTCCTACGAGCAGTACTTC.

In this sample, this clonotype turned up a few times. The chain employs TRBV10-2 and TRBJ2-1, with 7 nucleotides matching TRBD1. After removal of 4 bases from V and 6 bases from J, the junction contained 6 bases not matched to a gene. Looked up from germline, CDR1 is WSHSY and CDR2 is SAAADI. There are 14 residues in the CDR3. CDR3 in DNA: TGCGCCAGCAGTGGAGGGACAGCCGGCAATGAGCAGTTCTTC. This codes for CASSGGTAGNEQFF.

There are many counts of this clonotype. This chain joins TRBV25-1 and TRBJ1-4; D ambiguous. Germline values: CDR1 MGHDK, CDR2 SYGVNS. This CDR3 spans 15 amino acids. V lost 0 bases and J 6 bases, leaving 11 bases between the germline ends. CDR3 sequence: CASSEYMGVDEKLFF. CDR3 DNA: TGTGCCAGCAGTGAATATATGGGCGTGGATGAAAAACTGTTTTTT. Combining the CDR3 with reference TRBV25-1 and TRBJ1-4 gives the whole variable domain EADIYQTPRYLVIGTGKKITLECSQTMGHDKMYWYQQDPGMELHLIHYSYGVNSTEKGDLSSESTVSRIRTEHFPLTLESARPSHTSQYLCASSEYMGVDEKLFFGSGTQLSVL.

The sample holds many counts of this clonotype. The chain employs TRBV5-5 and TRBJ2-2, with TRBD2 identical over 9 bases. The germline V gene encodes CDR1 SGHKS and CDR2 YYEKEE (reference sequence). The J segment lost 0 bases and the V segment lost 0 bases, leaving 0 bases of the junction unmatched. The length of the CDR3 is 16 residues. Here the CDR3 DNA reads TGTGCCAGCAGCTTGGGACTAGCGGCGAACACCGGGGAGCTGTTTTTT. Protein sequence: CASSLGLAANTGELFF. Complete variable domain (other parts from reference TRBV5-5 and TRBJ2-2): DAGVTQSPTHLIKTRGQQVTLRCSPISGHKSVSWYQQVLGQGPQFIFQYYEKEERGRGNFPDRFSARQFPNYSSELNVNALLLGDSALYLCASSLGLAANTGELFFGEGSRLTVL.

This clonotype was seen repeatedly, ten times or more. An end of the junction does not agree with germline; a read error may underlie this. The chain combines TRBV7-2 with TRBJ1-1; D gene ambiguous. Germline V gene lookup returns CDR1 SGHTA and CDR2 FQGNSA. This CDR3 spans 12 amino acids. In DNA, the CDR3 is TGCGCCAGCAGCCAAGGGAACACTGAAGCTTTCTTT. Protein sequence: CASSQGNTEAFF.

This clonotype has a count of ten or more. CDR3 loop: CASRASWAGSETQYF. In DNA, the CDR3 is TGTGCCAGCCGAGCCTCCTGGGCTGGTTCTGAGACCCAGTACTTC. J is TRBJ2-5 and V is TRBV6-1; the D is unclear. The CDR3 totals 15 residues. Trimming stripped 8 bases from V and 5 bases from J, with 21 bases between. CDR1 MNHNS and CDR2 SASEGT come from the germline V gene.

This clonotype occurred many times. This chain links TRBV29-1 with TRBJ2-7, with D possibly matching TRBD1 (6 bases). CDR1 SQVTM and CDR2 ANQGSEA come from the germline V gene. Trimming left V 5 bases short and J 2 bases short, with 13 bases between. CDR3 length: 13 residues. The CDR3 spells CSVLTGRTYEQYF. CDR3 nucleotide sequence: TGCAGCGTTTTGACAGGACGGACCTACGAGCAGTACTTC.

This clonotype came up many times. The V gene is TRBV5-1, the J gene TRBJ2-7, with D perhaps matching TRBD2 (5 bases). The CDR3 is 15 amino acids. Germline V lookup: CDR1 SGHRS, CDR2 YFSETQ. V was shortened by 3 bases and J by 4 bases, with 17 bases between the two germline ends. CDR3 region: CASSSGEGWGYEQYF. CDR3 nucleotide sequence: TGCGCCAGCAGCTCCGGAGAGGGATGGGGTTACGAGCAGTACTTC. Full variable domain (rest looked up from reference TRBV5-1 and TRBJ2-7): KAGVTQTPRYLIKTRGQQVTLSCSPISGHRSVSWYQQTPGQGLQFLFEYFSETQRNKGNFPGRFSGRQFSNSRSEMNVSTLELGDSALYLCASSSGEGWGYEQYFGPGTRLTVT.

This clonotype occurred many times. The gene calls are TRBV12-3 or TRBV12-4 and TRBJ2-7, with 8 bases identical to TRBD1. The CDR3 sequence is 12 residues long. V lost 6 bases, J lost 6 bases, and 4 bases stayed unmatched. For the CDR3, the DNA is TGTGCCAGCAGCCCGACAGGGGTCGAGCAGTACTTC. Encoded protein: CASSPTGVEQYF.

This clonotype has ten or more counts. The CDR3 sequence is CAWSVYGVTFPGYTF. The CDR3 bases are TGTGCCTGGAGTGTATATGGGGTTACCTTCCCCGGCTACACCTTC. V is TRBV30 and J is TRBJ1-2; D not resolved. Per germline, CDR1 GTSNPN and CDR2 SVGIG (reference sequence). The CDR3 contains 15 residues. The ends were cut back, 0 bases at V and 8 bases at J, with 19 bases in the middle.

The table lists this clonotype with many counts. The chain links TRBV20-1 to TRBJ1-1; D unresolved. Trimming cost V 0 bases and J 3 bases, with 8 bases left between them. CDR1 DFQATT and CDR2 SNEGSKA come from the germline V gene (reference sequence). The CDR3 runs 13 residues. CDR3 residues: CSARDSQYTEAFF. The DNA of the CDR3 is TGCAGTGCTAGAGACAGCCAATACACTGAAGCTTTCTTT.

The chain has TRBV5-1 and TRBJ2-2; 11 bases are a match to TRBD1. The V and J ends lost 0 bases and 5 bases, in that order; junction bases with no gene match: 3. The CDR3 totals 16 residues. Per germline, CDR1 SGHRS and CDR2 YFSETQ. The CDR3 region is CASSLAGTGGTGELFF. The CDR3 coding sequence is TGCGCCAGCAGCTTGGCCGGGACAGGGGGAACCGGGGAGCTGTTTTTT.